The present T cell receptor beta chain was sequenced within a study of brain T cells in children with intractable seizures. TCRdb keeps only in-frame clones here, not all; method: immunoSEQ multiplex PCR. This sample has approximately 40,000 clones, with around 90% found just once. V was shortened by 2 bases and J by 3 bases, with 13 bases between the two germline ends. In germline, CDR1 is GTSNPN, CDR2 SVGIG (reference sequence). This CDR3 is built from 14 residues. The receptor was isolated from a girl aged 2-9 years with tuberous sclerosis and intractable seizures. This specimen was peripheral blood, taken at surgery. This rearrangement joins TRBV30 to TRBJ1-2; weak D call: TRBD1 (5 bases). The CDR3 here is CAWSSGPGDYGYTF. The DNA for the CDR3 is TGTGCCTGGAGTTCAGGACCGGGGGACTATGGCTACACCTTC.